The present entry profiles one T cell receptor beta chain with its context. Its antigen is unknown. The sample is drawn from a study of cytomegalovirus exposure and HLA in healthy donors. Whole-study findings and limits: Associated with cytomegalovirus, according to the listing, were approximately 160 TCR beta chains. HLA alleles were associated with some 17,000 TCR beta sequences in a later analysis at 0.05 false discovery rate. Earlier results showed most TCR beta V segments being productive about 87% or about 30% of the time. Equally common other TCR beta chains were less clonally expanded than HLA-associated ones, a later analysis found.

Germline loops: CDR1 SGHRS, CDR2 YFSETQ. The CDR3 has 17 amino acids. J lost 6 bases, V lost 2 bases, and 10 bases had no gene match. The primer mix had 60 Vbeta and 13 Jbeta primers. Sequencing used immunoSEQ multiplex PCR; TCRdb keeps in-frame clones, though not all of them. Here the sample table reports roughly 120,000 clones. Sequenced sample: PBMCs. The sequence derives from a man between 35 and 55 years old in good health and CMV-seronegative. The genes are TRBV5-1 and TRBJ2-2; 10 nucleotides match TRBD1. CDR3 protein: CASSLRGQGIGSGELFF. As DNA, the CDR3 is TGCGCCAGCAGCTTACGGGGACAGGGGATTGGGTCCGGGGAGCTGTTTTTT.